What follows are 30 T cell receptor beta chains derived from one specimen sequenced in a study of T-cell reconstitution after alpha-beta-depleted transplantation in children. Unique molecular identifiers were built into the TCRbeta library. One entry per CDR3 protein, called by TCRdb with MiXCR from the PCR reads. The sample yields tens of thousands of distinct CDR3 sequences, about 5.8% seen once. Here the sequenced sample was PBMCs, mostly from graft donor cells, taken 180 days after TCRalphabeta/CD19-depleted stem cell transplant. These receptors were obtained from a male patient younger than 18 who had a stem cell transplant for acute myeloid leukemia, so the T cells may come from the graft donor.

Many counts were recorded for this clonotype. The rearrangement uses TRBV19 and TRBJ2-3; 14 bases align to TRBD2. The CDR3 contains 17 residues. Germline-derived CDR1 and CDR2 are LNHDA and SQIVND (reference sequence). Germline trimming cut 7 bases from V and 0 bases from J; bases unmatched to any gene: 6. CDR3 DNA: TGTGCCAGTATCGGGACTAGCGGGAGATTGAGCACAGATACGCAGTATTTT. Protein: CASIGTSGRLSTDTQYF.

There are many counts of this clonotype. This chain links TRBV20-1 with TRBJ2-6, with 10 bases identical to TRBD1. The J segment lost 1 base and the V segment lost 5 bases, leaving 11 bases of the junction unmatched. The CDR3 has 18 residues. CDR1 and CDR2 from the germline V gene are DFQATT and SNEGSKA (reference sequence). The CDR3 DNA is TGCAGTGCTGTCCGTGGGACAGGGGTTTCATCTGGGGCCAACGTCCTGACTTTC. It encodes CSAVRGTGVSSGANVLTF.

This clonotype showed up just a few times. The chain employs TRBV15 and TRBJ2-6; D may be TRBD1 (6 bases). Germline assignment: CDR1 LNHNV and CDR2 YYDKDF (reference sequence). The CDR3 has 16 amino acids. V lost 2 bases, J lost 2 bases, and 10 bases lay in between. The CDR3: CATSRRQEAGANVLTF. Written as DNA, the CDR3 is TGTGCCACCAGCAGACGACAGGAAGCTGGGGCCAACGTCCTGACTTTC.

This clonotype has a handful of counts. This chain links TRBV7-2 with TRBJ2-5; D may be TRBD1 or TRBD2 (5 bases each). There are 15 residues in the CDR3. Germline CDR1 SGHTA, CDR2 FQGNSA. V lost 1 base and J lost 5, with 14 bases in between. Written as DNA, the CDR3 is TGTGCCAGCAGCTTAGATAGTCCCGAGGGGGAGACCCAGTACTTC. Protein product: CASSLDSPEGETQYF.

Ten or more counts support this clonotype. The CDR3 loop reads CATRSGNTDTQYF. The CDR3 bases are TGTGCCACCCGGAGCGGGAATACAGATACGCAGTATTTT. This chain uses TRBV15 with TRBJ2-3; 7 bases map to TRBD2. The trim removed 8 bases at V and 3 bases at J, leaving 5 bases unmatched. Germline values: CDR1 LNHNV, CDR2 YYDKDF (reference sequence). The CDR3 runs to 13 residues.

This clonotype has ten or more counts. The chain carries TRBV12-3 or TRBV12-4 and TRBJ1-1; D unclear. The CDR3 is 14 amino acids. Trimming cost V 6 bases and J 1 base, with 12 bases left between them. Written as DNA, the CDR3 is TGTGCCAGCAGGAAAACCCAGGCGAACACTGAAGCTTTCTTT. This sequence encodes CASRKTQANTEAFF.

The table lists this clonotype with many counts. The chain employs TRBV11-2 and TRBJ2-1, with D unclear. The germline CDR1 and CDR2 sequences are SGHAT and FQNNGV. The CDR3 length is 15 residues. With 1 base removed from V and 6 bases from J, the gap between germline ends came to 13 bases. The CDR3 spells CASSLASLGFNEQFF. The CDR3 DNA sequence: TGTGCCAGCAGCTTAGCGTCCCTCGGGTTCAATGAGCAGTTCTTC.

This clonotype was recorded at least ten times. This rearrangement joins TRBV30 to TRBJ2-5, with D hard to call. Trimming cost V 1 base and J 5 bases, with 11 bases left between them. CDR1 is GTSNPN and CDR2 is SVGIG in the germline V gene (reference sequence). The CDR3 covers 13 residues. CDR3 DNA: TGTGCCTGGAGTGGGAGCCCCTGGGAGACCCAGTACTTC. Translation gives CAWSGSPWETQYF.

This clonotype occurred many times. The chain employs TRBV7-9 and TRBJ2-3, with D hard to call. CDR1 and CDR2 (germline): SEHNR, FQNEAQ (reference sequence). The germline V and J ends were trimmed by 4 bases and 4 bases, with 9 bases remaining between them. This CDR3 is built from 13 residues. CDR3 amino acids: CASSSKGSDTQYF. CDR3 nucleotide sequence: TGTGCCAGCAGCTCTAAAGGGTCAGATACGCAGTATTTT. Full variable domain (missing parts from reference TRBV7-9 and TRBJ2-3): DTGVSQNPRHKITKRGQNVTFRCDPISEHNRLYWYRQTLGQGPEFLTYFQNEAQLEKSRLLSDRFSAERPKGSFSTLEIQRTEQGDSAMYLCASSSKGSDTQYFGPGTRLTVL.

In its sample, this clonotype was seen many times. V is TRBV11-1 and J is TRBJ1-3, with TRBD1 matching over 9 bases. Germline lookup yields CDR1 SGHAT and CDR2 FQDESV (reference sequence). The CDR3 extends over 19 amino acids. With 5 bases clipped from V and 4 bases from J, the junction kept 18 bases outside the gene matches. The chain's CDR3 is CASSVILPLQGASGNTIYF. CDR3 sequence (DNA): TGTGCCAGCAGCGTAATCCTCCCTTTACAGGGGGCTTCCGGAAACACCATATATTTT.

The chain uses TRBV20-1 and TRBJ2-4; D assignment may be TRBD1 or TRBD2 (5 bases each). Per the germline V gene, CDR1 is DFQATT and CDR2 is SNEGSKA (reference sequence). Trimming removed 6 bases at V and 0 bases at J, with 9 bases between. The CDR3 loop spans 13 amino acids. The DNA of the CDR3 is TGCAGTGCCTGGGGGACAGCCAAAAACATTCAGTACTTC. Translated: CSAWGTAKNIQYF.

This clonotype was detected ten times or more. The V gene is TRBV20-1, the J gene TRBJ2-1; D gene uncertain. The germline V gene encodes CDR1 DFQATT and CDR2 SNEGSKA (reference sequence). With 7 bases removed from V and 1 base from J, the gap between germline ends came to 11 bases. The CDR3 consists of 13 residues. The CDR3 region is CSEDPASYNEQFF. CDR3 sequence (DNA): TGCAGTGAAGACCCGGCATCCTACAATGAGCAGTTCTTC.

This clonotype was found many times. The J gene is TRBJ2-1, the V gene TRBV19; tentative D call: TRBD1 (5 bases). CDR3 length: 12 amino acids. Trimming removed 6 bases at V and 6 bases at J, with 9 bases between. CDR1 and CDR2 from the germline V gene are LNHDA and SQIVND (reference sequence). Written as DNA, the CDR3 is TGTGCCAGTAGCGACAGATTCAATGAGCAGTTCTTC. Protein sequence: CASSDRFNEQFF.

The sample holds many counts of this clonotype. The chain is built from TRBV10-3 and TRBJ1-3; D unresolved. Germline V lookup: CDR1 ENHRY, CDR2 SYGVKD. V was pared by 0 bases and J by 4 bases, with 13 bases between. The CDR3 is 16 residues long. The CDR3, as DNA: TGTGCCATCAGTGAGTCTGGCAGCCATGGCGGAAACACCATATATTTT. Its translation is CAISESGSHGGNTIYF.

This clonotype has ten or more counts. The chain recombines TRBV7-9 with TRBJ2-1, with a weak D call TRBD1 (5 bases). The CDR3 runs to 15 residues. Germline CDR1 SEHNR, CDR2 FQNEAQ (reference sequence). With 6 bases removed from V and 0 bases from J, the gap between germline ends came to 12 bases. The CDR3 DNA reads TGTGCCAGCAGTCGACTCGACAGCTCCTACAATGAGCAGTTCTTC. Translating gives CASSRLDSSYNEQFF.

This clonotype was detected a few times. The V and J genes are TRBV20-1 and TRBJ2-3; no definite D call. Germline V gives CDR1 DFQATT, CDR2 SNEGSKA (reference sequence). Deletions cut 2 bases from V and 2 bases from J, with 11 bases between. The CDR3 loop spans 14 amino acids. The CDR3 region has the DNA TGCAGTGCTAGATCTGCGGTCTCCACAGATACGCAGTATTTT. Amino acid sequence: CSARSAVSTDTQYF.

In this sample, this clonotype turned up many times. V usage is TRBV3-1 and J usage is TRBJ1-2; no reliable D call. This CDR3 contains 13 residues. Germline V lookup: CDR1 LGHDT, CDR2 YNNKEL (reference sequence). The ends were cut back, 4 bases at V and 4 bases at J, with 10 bases in the middle. This CDR3 is CASSPGRGYGYTF. The CDR3 DNA reads TGTGCCAGCAGCCCCGGCCGGGGCTATGGCTACACCTTC. Drawing the rest from reference TRBV3-1 and TRBJ1-2, the complete variable domain is DTAVSQTPKYLVTQMGNDKSIKCEQNLGHDTMYWYKQDSKKFLKIMFSYNNKELIINETVPNRFSPKSPDKAHLNLHINSLELGDSAVYFCASSPGRGYGYTFGSGTRLTVV.

This clonotype has ten or more counts. CDR3 residues: CASSPEPTRSYEQYF. DNA of the CDR3: TGTGCCAGCAGCCCCGAGCCGACTAGGTCGTACGAGCAGTACTTC. The genes are TRBV3-1 and TRBJ2-7; TRBD2 might be the D (6 bases). V lost 4 bases and J 4 bases, leaving 17 bases between the germline ends. This CDR3 has 15 residues. Germline values: CDR1 LGHDT, CDR2 YNNKEL (reference sequence).

Ten or more counts support this clonotype. V is TRBV12-3 or TRBV12-4 and J is TRBJ2-7; tentative D call: TRBD1 (5 bases). Trimming stripped 1 base from V and 5 bases from J, with 12 bases between. The CDR3 is 14 residues long. CDR3 bases: TGTGCCAGCAGTTTAGGTCAGGGCAGGGACGAGCAGTACTTC. Residues: CASSLGQGRDEQYF.

This clonotype was seen ten or more times. V and J are TRBV18 and TRBJ2-1; D is tentatively TRBD1 or TRBD2 (5 bases each). The CDR3 extends over 14 amino acids. The germline V and J ends were trimmed by 0 bases and 7 bases, with 10 bases remaining between them. Germline values: CDR1 KGHSH, CDR2 LQKENI. The CDR3 loop reads CASSPPGTGNEQFF. For the CDR3, the DNA is TGTGCCAGCTCACCACCGGGGACCGGGAATGAGCAGTTCTTC.

This clonotype ranks as medium-sized. The V gene is TRBV27, the J gene TRBJ2-1, with 9 bases that match TRBD2. V dropped 6 bases and J dropped 5; count of bases not matched to a gene: 8. The CDR3 has 15 amino acids. Germline-derived CDR1 and CDR2 are MNHEY and SMNVEV (reference sequence). Here the CDR3 DNA reads TGTGCCAGCAGAGCCCCGGCTAGCGGGAACAATGAGCAGTTCTTC. Its translation is CASRAPASGNNEQFF.

This clonotype was recorded many times. CDR3 in amino acids: CASSLRARALQETQYF. CDR3 sequence (DNA): TGTGCCAGCAGTTTACGGGCACGGGCCCTCCAAGAGACCCAGTACTTC. The J gene is TRBJ2-5, the V gene TRBV28; D is uncertain. V was pared by 2 bases and J by 1 base, with 14 bases between. Germline CDR1 MDHEN, CDR2 SYDVKM. The CDR3 runs 16 residues.

This clonotype was detected a few times. The chain is built from TRBV3-2 and TRBJ2-3; the table's D gene call, TRBD2, was not cross checked with the DNA. TRBV3-2 is tagged as a pseudogene. This CDR3 has 18 residues. This chain's CDR3 is CAFSLVTGLAGLTDTQYF. CDR3 DNA sequence: TGTGCCTTCAGTTTAGTGACCGGACTAGCGGGGCTCACAGATACGCAGTATTTT.

This clonotype appeared many times. The chain combines TRBV2 with TRBJ2-7, with 7 bases lining up with TRBD2. The junction had 3 bases not matched to a gene; V was cut back by 5 bases and J by 2 bases. The germline V gene encodes CDR1 SNHLY and CDR2 FYNNEI. This CDR3 has 13 residues. The CDR3 coding sequence is TGTGCCAGCAGTCGGCGGGAGACCTACGAGCAGTACTTC. The encoded protein is CASSRRETYEQYF.

The sample holds many counts of this clonotype. The chain employs TRBV5-1 and TRBJ1-5; TRBD1 is a possible D gene (5 bases). The germline V and J ends were trimmed by 4 bases and 6 bases, with 17 bases remaining between them. This CDR3 contains 15 residues. The germline V gene encodes CDR1 SGHRS and CDR2 YFSETQ. The CDR3 DNA reads TGCGCCAGCAGCCCGGAGGTGGGGCGAGGTCAGCCCCAGCATTTT. Translation gives CASSPEVGRGQPQHF.

The chain links TRBV7-9 to TRBJ2-1; D is ambiguous. Deletions cut 10 bases from V and 0 bases from J, with 13 bases between. Germline V lookup: CDR1 SEHNR, CDR2 FQNEAQ (reference sequence). This CDR3 contains 14 residues. DNA of the CDR3: TGTGCCACCGGAGCCCTAAGCTCCTACAATGAGCAGTTCTTC. This sequence encodes CATGALSSYNEQFF.

This clonotype was counted ten times or more. V and J are TRBV29-1 and TRBJ2-1, with 13 bases matching TRBD2. Per germline, CDR1 SQVTM and CDR2 ANQGSEA. V dropped 5 bases and J dropped 5; count of bases not matched to a gene: 9. This CDR3 comprises 16 residues. CDR3 sequence reads: CSVRTSGSQGHNEQFF. DNA of the CDR3: TGCAGCGTTAGGACTAGCGGGAGCCAAGGCCACAATGAGCAGTTCTTC.

In this sample, this clonotype turned up many times. The V and J genes are TRBV20-1 and TRBJ2-7, with D tentatively TRBD2 (7 bases). Per germline, CDR1 DFQATT and CDR2 SNEGSKA (reference sequence). With 6 bases removed from V and 2 bases from J, the gap between germline ends came to 17 bases. This CDR3 is 14 amino acids long. The CDR3 loop is CSAGAASGPYEQYV. CDR3 in DNA: TGCAGTGCGGGGGCGGCTAGCGGACCCTACGAGCAGTACGTC.

This clonotype has ten or more counts. The chain has TRBV7-8 and TRBJ2-7; 12 positions agree with TRBD1. J gave up 7 bases and V 6 bases, and 16 bases lay outside the gene matches. This CDR3 contains 17 residues. Germline-derived CDR1 and CDR2 are SGHVS and FQNEAQ. DNA of the CDR3: TGTGCCAGCAGTTTGCTCTCCGGGACAGGGGGCGATGGTGAGCAGTACTTC. Its translation: CASSLLSGTGGDGEQYF.

This clonotype has a count of ten or more. J is TRBJ2-1 and V is TRBV7-2, with 10 bases aligning to TRBD1. V lost 5 bases, J lost 6 bases, and 7 bases stayed unmatched. This CDR3 comprises 15 residues. CDR1 is SGHTA, CDR2 FQGNSA, per germline. CDR3 protein: CASSRPGQGINEQFF. In DNA form, the CDR3 reads TGTGCCAGCAGCCGGCCGGGACAGGGGATCAATGAGCAGTTCTTC. Together with reference TRBV7-2 and TRBJ2-1, the CDR3 gives the full variable domain: GAGVSQSPSNKVTEKGKDVELRCDPISGHTALYWYRQSLGQGLEFLIYFQGNSAPDKSGLPSDRFSAERTGGSVSTLTIQRTQQEDSAVYLCASSRPGQGINEQFFGPGTRLTVL.